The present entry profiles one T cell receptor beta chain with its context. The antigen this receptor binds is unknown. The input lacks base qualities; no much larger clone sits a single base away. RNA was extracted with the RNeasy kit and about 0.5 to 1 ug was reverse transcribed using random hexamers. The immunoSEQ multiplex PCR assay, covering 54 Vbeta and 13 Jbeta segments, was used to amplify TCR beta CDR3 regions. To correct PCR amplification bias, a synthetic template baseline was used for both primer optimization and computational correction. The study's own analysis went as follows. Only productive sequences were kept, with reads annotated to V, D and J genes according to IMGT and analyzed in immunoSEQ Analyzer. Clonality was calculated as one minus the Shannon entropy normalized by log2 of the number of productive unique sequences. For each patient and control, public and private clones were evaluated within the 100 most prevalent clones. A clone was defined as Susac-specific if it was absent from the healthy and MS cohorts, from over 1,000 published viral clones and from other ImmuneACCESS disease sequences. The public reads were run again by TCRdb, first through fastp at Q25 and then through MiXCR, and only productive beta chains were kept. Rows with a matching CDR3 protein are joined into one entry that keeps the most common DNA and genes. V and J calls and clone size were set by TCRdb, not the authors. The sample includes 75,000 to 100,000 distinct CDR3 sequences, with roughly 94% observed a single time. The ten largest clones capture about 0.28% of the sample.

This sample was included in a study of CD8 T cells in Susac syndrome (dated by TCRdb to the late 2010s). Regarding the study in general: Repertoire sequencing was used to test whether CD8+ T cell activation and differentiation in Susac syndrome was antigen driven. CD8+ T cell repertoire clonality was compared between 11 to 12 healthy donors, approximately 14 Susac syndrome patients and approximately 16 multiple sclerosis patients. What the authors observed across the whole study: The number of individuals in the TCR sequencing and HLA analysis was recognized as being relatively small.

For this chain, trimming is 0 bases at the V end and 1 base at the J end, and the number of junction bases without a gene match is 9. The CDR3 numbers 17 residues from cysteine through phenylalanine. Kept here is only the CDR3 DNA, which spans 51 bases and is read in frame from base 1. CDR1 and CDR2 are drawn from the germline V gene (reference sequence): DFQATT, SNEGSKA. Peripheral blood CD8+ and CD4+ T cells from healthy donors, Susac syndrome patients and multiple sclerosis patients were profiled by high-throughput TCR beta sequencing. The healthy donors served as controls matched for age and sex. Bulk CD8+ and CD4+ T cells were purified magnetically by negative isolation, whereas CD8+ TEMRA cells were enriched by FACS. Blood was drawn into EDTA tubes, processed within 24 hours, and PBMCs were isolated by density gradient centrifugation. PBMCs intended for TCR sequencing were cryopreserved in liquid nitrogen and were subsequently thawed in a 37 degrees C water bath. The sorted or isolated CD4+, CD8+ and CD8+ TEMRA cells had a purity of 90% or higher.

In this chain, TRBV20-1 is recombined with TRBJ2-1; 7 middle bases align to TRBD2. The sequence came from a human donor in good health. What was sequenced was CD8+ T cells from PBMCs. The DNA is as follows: TGCAGTGCTAGAGATCTTCGTCGGGAGGAATCCTACAATGAGCAGTTCTTC. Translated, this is CSARDLRREESYNEQFF.